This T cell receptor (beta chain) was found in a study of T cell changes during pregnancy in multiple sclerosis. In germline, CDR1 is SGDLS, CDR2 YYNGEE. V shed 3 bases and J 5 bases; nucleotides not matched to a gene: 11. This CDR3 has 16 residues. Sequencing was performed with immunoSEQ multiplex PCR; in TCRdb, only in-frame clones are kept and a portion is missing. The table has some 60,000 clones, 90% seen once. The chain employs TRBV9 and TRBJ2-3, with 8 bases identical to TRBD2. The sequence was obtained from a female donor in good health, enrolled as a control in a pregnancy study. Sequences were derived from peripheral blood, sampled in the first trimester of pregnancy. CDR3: CASSATSGLGGDTQYF. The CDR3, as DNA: TGTGCCAGCAGCGCCACTAGCGGTCTTGGGGGAGATACGCAGTATTTT. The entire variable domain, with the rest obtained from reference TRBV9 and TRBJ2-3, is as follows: DSGVTQTPKHLITATGQRVTLRCSPRSGDLSVYWYQQSLDQGLQFLIQYYNGEERAKGNILERFSAQQFPDLHSELNLSSLELGDSALYFCASSATSGLGGDTQYFGPGTRLTVL.